Shown below are 24 T cell receptor beta chains from a single sample sequenced in a study of cytomegalovirus exposure and HLA in healthy donors. The PCR used 60 Vbeta and 13 Jbeta primers. Sequenced by immunoSEQ multiplex PCR; TCRdb stores in-frame clones only, minus some. The sample lists 200,000 to 250,000 clones, 75% to 80% occurring once. The specimen sequenced was PBMCs. The source of these receptors is a man aged 18 to 30 in good health and CMV-seronegative.

For the CDR3, the DNA is TGTGCCAGCAGCCAAGGGACATTGGGACATAGCAATCAGCCCCAGCATTTT. Protein: CASSQGTLGHSNQPQHF. The chain combines TRBV4-2 with TRBJ1-5; TRBD1 might be the D (6 bases). The germline CDR1 and CDR2 sequences are LGHNA and YNFKEQ. The CDR3 length is 17 residues. Trimming took 1 base from V and 0 from J, leaving 13 bases between them.

The rearrangement uses TRBV7-9 and TRBJ2-1, with 9 bases that match TRBD2. The germline gives CDR1 SEHNR, CDR2 FQNEAQ (reference sequence). The V and J ends lost 9 bases and 2 bases, in that order; junction bases with no gene match: 11. The CDR3 covers 16 residues. The CDR3: CASPARPSGTYNEQFF. As DNA, the CDR3 is TGTGCCAGTCCCGCCCGGCCTAGCGGGACCTACAATGAGCAGTTCTTC.

The chain recombines TRBV28 with TRBJ2-7, with 8 bases identical to TRBD2. Germline trimming cut 5 bases from V and 2 bases from J; bases unmatched to any gene: 11. The CDR3 runs to 16 residues. From germline, CDR1 is MDHEN and CDR2 SYDVKM. The CDR3 reads CASSPPTGGGPYEQYF. CDR3 bases: TGTGCCAGCAGTCCTCCTACGGGAGGGGGTCCCTACGAGCAGTACTTC.

The chain couples TRBV21-1 to TRBJ1-5; whether TRBD1, the table's D call, matches the DNA was not checked. TRBV21-1 is labeled a pseudogene. CDR3 size: 16 residues. The CDR3 DNA reads as TGTGCCAGCACCAAGTTAAGGGACAGGGAGAGAGAGCCCCAGCATTTT. It encodes CASTKLRDREREPQHF.

This sequence joins TRBV19 and TRBJ2-7; TRBD2 agrees at 11 bases. V gave up 4 bases and J gave up 0 bases; unmatched junction bases: 11. The CDR3 loop spans 18 amino acids. Per the germline V gene, CDR1 is LNHDA and CDR2 is SQIVND (reference sequence). The CDR3 coding sequence is TGTGCCAGTAGTACCTCCGGGACTAGCGGTTCCTACTCCTACGAGCAGTACTTC. Its protein product is CASSTSGTSGSYSYEQYF.

CDR3 amino acids: CASSATKTGGGEKLFF. The DNA of the CDR3 is TGTGCCAGCAGTGCCACTAAAACAGGGGGAGGGGAAAAACTGTTTTTT. The chain links TRBV6-1 to TRBJ1-4; the match to TRBD1 covers 8 bases. After removal of 4 bases from V and 8 bases from J, the junction contained 12 bases not matched to a gene. Germline-derived CDR1 and CDR2 are MNHNS and SASEGT. This CDR3 is 16 amino acids long.

This clone has a single count. This rearrangement joins TRBV11-3 to TRBJ2-1; TRBD1 matches 7 bases. The CDR3 spans 16 residues. V shed 4 bases, J shed 6 bases, and the junction held 12 bases outside the gene matches. Germline loops: CDR1 SGHNT, CDR2 YENEEA. This chain's CDR3 is CASSSNRDSLGNEQFF. The CDR3 DNA sequence: TGTGCCAGCAGCTCCAACCGGGACAGCCTTGGCAATGAGCAGTTCTTC.

This clone was found once. This chain joins TRBV19 and TRBJ1-2; TRBD1 agrees at 9 bases. The CDR3 is 15 amino acids. CDR1 is LNHDA, CDR2 SQIVND, per germline (reference sequence). The J segment lost 4 bases and the V segment lost 1 base, leaving 4 bases of the junction unmatched. DNA of the CDR3: TGTGCCAGTAGTATAGGGGACAGGGATGCCTATGGCTACACCTTC. Its protein product is CASSIGDRDAYGYTF.

This chain connects TRBV4-1 to TRBJ2-3; possible D gene TRBD2, 5 bases. CDR3 size: 15 residues. CDR1 is MGHRA and CDR2 is YSYEKL in the germline V gene. V was pared by 3 bases and J by 4 bases, with 14 bases between. CDR3 in amino acids: CASSQLTTWADTQYF. DNA for the CDR3: TGCGCCAGCAGCCAGTTGACTACGTGGGCAGATACGCAGTATTTT.

Concerning this clone itself: In the same sample, other DNA sequences code for this CDR3. The chain uses TRBV2 and TRBJ2-1, with a tentative D call TRBD2 (5 bases). Germline assignment: CDR1 SNHLY and CDR2 FYNNEI. CDR3 length equals 14 residues. Trimming shortened V by 3 bases and J by 0 bases, and 6 bases separated the two germline ends. CDR3 DNA: TGTGCCAGCAGTGAGGGGAGCTCCTACAATGAGCAGTTCTTC. Its protein is CASSEGSSYNEQFF.

The chain couples TRBV2 to TRBJ1-5; D is unresolved. Germline V CDR1 and CDR2: SNHLY, FYNNEI. Trimming shortened V by 6 bases and J by 0 bases, and 15 bases separated the two germline ends. The length of the CDR3 is 16 residues. The CDR3 DNA follows: TGTGCCAGCAGCGGGAGTCGGGGAAATAGCAATCAGCCCCAGCATTTT. Translation: CASSGSRGNSNQPQHF.

This clone was seen a few times. The rearrangement uses TRBV4-3 and TRBJ1-1, with unresolved D. Looked up from germline, CDR1 is LGHNA and CDR2 is YSLEER. V lost 4 bases to trimming and J lost 1 base, with 7 bases between them. The CDR3 extends over 13 amino acids. CDR3 in DNA: TGCGCCAGCAGCCCCCGAGGGAACACTGAAGCTTTCTTT. This gives the protein CASSPRGNTEAFF.

The CDR3 loop reads CASSQAETEAFF. In DNA, the CDR3 is TGCGCCAGCAGCCAGGCCGAGACTGAAGCTTTCTTT. The chain has TRBV5-1 and TRBJ1-1, with D hard to call. Germline V lookup: CDR1 SGHRS, CDR2 YFSETQ. This CDR3 region has 12 residues. V was trimmed by 4 bases and J by 5 bases, leaving 9 bases between them.

The chain couples TRBV28 to TRBJ2-1; TRBD2 agrees at 10 bases. The CDR3 is 20 amino acids. Germline V lookup: CDR1 MDHEN, CDR2 SYDVKM. The V segment lost 3 bases and the J segment 4 bases; nucleotides outside the gene matches: 18. The CDR3 region is CASSFSQFASSGSVYNEQFF. The CDR3 DNA sequence: TGTGCCAGCAGTTTTTCCCAGTTTGCTTCTAGCGGGAGCGTATACAATGAGCAGTTCTTC. The full variable domain, its missing parts supplied by reference TRBV28 and TRBJ2-1, is DVKVTQSSRYLVKRTGEKVFLECVQDMDHENMFWYRQDPGLGLRLIYFSYDVKMKEKGDIPEGYSVSREKKERFSLILESASTNQTSMYLCASSFSQFASSGSVYNEQFFGPGTRLTVL.

The chain combines TRBV19 with TRBJ1-5, with unresolved D. The CDR3 length is 12 residues. The V gene's germline CDR1 is LNHDA and CDR2 SQIVND (reference sequence). The V end was cut by 0 bases, the J end by 7 bases, with 4 bases between. The chain's CDR3 is CASSIEEQPQHF. Written as DNA, the CDR3 is TGTGCCAGTAGTATAGAGGAGCAGCCCCAGCATTTT.

The CDR3 spells CASSRTWEIVGNEQFF. The CDR3 region has the DNA TGTGCCAGCAGCCGGACGTGGGAGATCGTTGGCAATGAGCAGTTCTTC. The V and J genes are TRBV9 and TRBJ2-1; a possible D gene is TRBD2 (5 bases). V dropped 4 bases and J dropped 6 bases, with 20 bases sitting between them. CDR1 and CDR2 (germline): SGDLS, YYNGEE. There are 16 residues in the CDR3.

V gene TRBV6-6 combines with J gene TRBJ1-1; D ambiguous. From germline, CDR1 is MNHNY and CDR2 SVGAGI (reference sequence). The germline V and J ends were trimmed by 6 bases and 3 bases, with 14 bases remaining between them. This CDR3 comprises 14 residues. The CDR3 loop reads CASSQLESDTEAFF. The CDR3 nucleotides read TGTGCCAGCAGCCAACTGGAGTCGGACACTGAAGCTTTCTTT.

The rearrangement links TRBV30 to TRBJ2-7; the D gene is possibly TRBD1 (6 bases). CDR3 length: 14 amino acids. Trimming shortened V by 0 bases and J by 1 base, and 10 bases separated the two germline ends. Germline V gene data show CDR1 as GTSNPN and CDR2 as SVGIG (reference sequence). The CDR3 region is CAWSVGTGSYEQYF. CDR3 bases: TGTGCCTGGAGTGTAGGAACAGGGTCCTACGAGCAGTACTTC.

This chain joins TRBV19 and TRBJ1-1; 8 nucleotides match TRBD1. This CDR3 has 13 amino acids. From germline, CDR1 is LNHDA and CDR2 SQIVND (reference sequence). V trimming: 6 bases; J trimming: 6 bases; junction bases outside the gene matches: 6. For the CDR3, the DNA is TGTGCCAGTAGCGGACAGGGACTGGCTGAAGCTTTCTTT. Translation: CASSGQGLAEAFF.

The J gene is TRBJ2-7, the V gene TRBV6-6, with 7 bases aligning to TRBD1. Germline CDR1 reads MNHNY; CDR2 reads SVGAGI (reference sequence). With 4 bases clipped from V and 2 bases from J, the junction kept 8 bases outside the gene matches. This CDR3 comprises 15 residues. The CDR3 here is CASSSFRDSTYEQYF. The CDR3 DNA is TGTGCCAGCAGTTCCTTCCGGGACAGTACCTACGAGCAGTACTTC.

The chain couples TRBV7-3 to TRBJ2-1; D unclear. Trimming shortened V by 1 base and J by 0 bases, and 10 bases separated the two germline ends. The CDR3 has 16 residues. Germline CDR1 SGHTA, CDR2 FQGTGA. The DNA of the CDR3 is TGTGCCAGCAGCTTAAGTAAGCCAGGCTCCTACAATGAGCAGTTCTTC. Protein: CASSLSKPGSYNEQFF.

This clone was counted a single time. V and J are TRBV15 and TRBJ2-3; 8 bases agree with TRBD2. This CDR3 is built from 16 residues. Germline CDR1 reads LNHNV; CDR2 reads YYDKDF (reference sequence). V lost 4 bases and J lost 5; bases outside the gene matches: 11. This CDR3 reads CATSTRLATLGDTQYF. In DNA, the CDR3 is TGTGCCACCAGCACGAGACTAGCGACTTTAGGAGATACGCAGTATTTT.

This clone occurred once. V usage is TRBV7-9 and J usage is TRBJ2-5; D possibly corresponds to TRBD1 (5 bases). Looked up from germline, CDR1 is SEHNR and CDR2 is FQNEAQ (reference sequence). This CDR3 has 13 amino acids. V lost 4 bases and J lost 4, with 10 bases in between. The chain's CDR3 is CASSSTAGETQYF. The CDR3 DNA reads as TGTGCCAGCAGCTCGACAGCCGGAGAGACCCAGTACTTC.

This sequence joins TRBV19 and TRBJ1-5, with 9 bases fitting TRBD1. The germline V gene encodes CDR1 LNHDA and CDR2 SQIVND (reference sequence). Germline trimming cut 5 bases from V and 7 bases from J; bases unmatched to any gene: 12. This CDR3 has 16 residues. In nucleotides, the CDR3 is TGTGCCAGTAGTGTGGGAATGGACAGGGGTGGACAGCCCCAGCATTTT. Its protein is CASSVGMDRGGQPQHF.